Listed below are T cell receptor beta chains from one sample, sequenced in a study of CD8+ T cells in alopecia areata. Here immunoSEQ multiplex PCR was the method, and the copy in TCRdb shows in-frame clones only, minus some. The sample records roughly 190,000 clones, roughly 66% being singletons. This material consisted of CD4+ T cells sorted from blood, taken at week 24, from a patient treated with tofacitinib. These TCRs come from a human donor with alopecia areata. Each CDR3 is given with its conserved first and last residue. The D gene is left open where the match is weak. Only part of the rows carry a size: once, few, many, or a class if the clone is expanded.

J gene: TRBJ2-7; D gene: .; clone size: .; V gene: TRBV13; CDR3 DNA: TGTGCCAGCAGCTTAATGGGACTCTACGAGCAGTACTTC; CDR3 protein: CASSLMGLYEQYF
J gene: TRBJ2-3; D gene: .; clone size: .; V gene: TRBV29-1; CDR3 DNA: TGCAGCGTCACCGGGACTTCTACAGATACGCAGTATTTT; CDR3 protein: CSVTGTSTDTQYF
J gene: TRBJ1-1; D gene: .; clone size: .; V gene: TRBV7-2; CDR3 DNA: TGTGCCAGCAGCTTAGCTTCCAGGAACACTGAAGCTTTCTTT; CDR3 protein: CASSLASRNTEAFF
J gene: TRBJ2-6; D gene: .; clone size: once; V gene: TRBV5-1; CDR3 DNA: TGCGCCAGCAGCTTTTTTTCTGGGGCCAACGTCCTGACTTTC; CDR3 protein: CASSFFSGANVLTF
J gene: TRBJ1-1; D gene: .; clone size: once; V gene: TRBV29-1; CDR3 DNA: TGCAGCGTTGATCACGGGGGAGTGAACACTGAAGCTTTCTTT; CDR3 protein: CSVDHGGVNTEAFF
J gene: TRBJ2-7; D gene: .; clone size: .; V gene: TRBV29-1; CDR3 DNA: TGCAGCGTTTTATCGGGAAGCGCCGAGCAGTACTTC; CDR3 protein: CSVLSGSAEQYF
J gene: TRBJ1-1; D gene: .; clone size: .; V gene: TRBV30; CDR3 DNA: TGTGCCTGGAGTGGGTTATCAGCCACTGAAGCTTTCTTT; CDR3 protein: CAWSGLSATEAFF
J gene: TRBJ1-2; D gene: .; clone size: .; V gene: TRBV7-3; CDR3 DNA: TGTGCCAGCAGCGACTCCGGAAGGCAAGGCTACACCTTC; CDR3 protein: CASSDSGRQGYTF
J gene: TRBJ1-1; D gene: .; clone size: .; V gene: TRBV30; CDR3 DNA: TGTGCCTGGAGACCCCAGGGAGGAGTTGTTGCTTTCTTT; CDR3 protein: CAWRPQGGVVAFF
J gene: TRBJ1-1; D gene: .; clone size: .; V gene: TRBV29-1; CDR3 DNA: TGCAGCGTTGTGACAGTGAACACTGAAGCTTTCTTT; CDR3 protein: CSVVTVNTEAFF
J gene: TRBJ1-5; D gene: .; clone size: .; V gene: TRBV19; CDR3 DNA: TGTGCCAGTATAGGACACATCAATCAGCCCCAGCATTTT; CDR3 protein: CASIGHINQPQHF
J gene: TRBJ1-1; D gene: TRBD1; clone size: .; V gene: TRBV30; CDR3 DNA: TGTGCCTGGAGTTGGGAGGGGGCCTTGAACACTGAAGCTTTCTTT; CDR3 protein: CAWSWEGALNTEAFF
J gene: TRBJ2-1; D gene: .; clone size: few; V gene: TRBV29-1; CDR3 DNA: TGCAGCGTTGAAAAGGGTGGGACTGAGCAGTTCTTC; CDR3 protein: CSVEKGGTEQFF
J gene: TRBJ1-4; D gene: .; clone size: .; V gene: TRBV5-6; CDR3 DNA: TGTGCCAGCAGCCCCCCTTCCTGGACTGCAACTAATGAAAAACTGTTTTTT; CDR3 protein: CASSPPSWTATNEKLFF
J gene: TRBJ1-6; D gene: .; clone size: .; V gene: TRBV7-2; CDR3 DNA: TGTGCCAGCAGCTTCGGGGAAGGGGTTTCACCCCTCCACTTT; CDR3 protein: CASSFGEGVSPLHF
J gene: TRBJ2-5; D gene: TRBD1; clone size: .; V gene: TRBV7-2; CDR3 DNA: TGTGCCAGCAGCTTTACAGGGGAGGAGACCCAGTACTTC; CDR3 protein: CASSFTGEETQYF
J gene: TRBJ1-5; D gene: .; clone size: .; V gene: TRBV6-6; CDR3 DNA: TGTGCCAGCAGGGAGGGTGGCAGCAATCAGCCCCAGCATTTT; CDR3 protein: CASREGGSNQPQHF
J gene: TRBJ1-2; D gene: .; clone size: .; V gene: TRBV27; CDR3 DNA: TGTGCCAGCAGTTTTGCAGGCTCCCAACCCTCCTATGGCTACACCTTC; CDR3 protein: CASSFAGSQPSYGYTF
J gene: TRBJ2-5; D gene: .; clone size: .; V gene: TRBV5-1; CDR3 DNA: TGCGCCAGCAGCCCAAGCCAAGAGACCCAGTACTTC; CDR3 protein: CASSPSQETQYF
J gene: TRBJ2-1; D gene: .; clone size: .; V gene: TRBV25-1; CDR3 DNA: TGTGCCAGCAGTGACGGGTTCAATGAGCAGTTCTTC; CDR3 protein: CASSDGFNEQFF
J gene: TRBJ2-1; D gene: TRBD2; clone size: .; V gene: TRBV11-2; CDR3 DNA: TGTGCCAGCAGCTCCGGACTAGCTTCGTATGAGCAGTTCTTC; CDR3 protein: CASSSGLASYEQFF
J gene: TRBJ1-2; D gene: .; clone size: .; V gene: TRBV2; CDR3 DNA: TGTGCCAGCAGTCCCGGCGGCTATGGCTACACCTTC; CDR3 protein: CASSPGGYGYTF
J gene: TRBJ1-1; D gene: .; clone size: .; V gene: TRBV6-5; CDR3 DNA: TGTGCCAGCAGTTACAACAAACAAGCTTTCTTT; CDR3 protein: CASSYNKQAFF
J gene: TRBJ2-2; D gene: .; clone size: .; V gene: TRBV30; CDR3 DNA: TGTGCCTGGAAGGAGCCGAACACCGGGGAGCTGTTTTTT; CDR3 protein: CAWKEPNTGELFF
J gene: TRBJ2-7; D gene: TRBD1; clone size: .; V gene: TRBV6-6; CDR3 DNA: TGTGCCAGCGGAGGGACAGGGGGTTACGAGCAGTACTTC; CDR3 protein: CASGGTGGYEQYF
J gene: TRBJ2-1; D gene: TRBD2; clone size: few; V gene: TRBV6-6; CDR3 DNA: TGTGCCAGCAGGGAGGGACTAGAGGTCGGGGAGCAGTTCTTC; CDR3 protein: CASREGLEVGEQFF
J gene: TRBJ2-3; D gene: .; clone size: few; V gene: TRBV4-3; CDR3 DNA: TGCGCCAGCAGCCAAGATAGCCAGGTGCAGTATTTT; CDR3 protein: CASSQDSQVQYF
J gene: TRBJ1-5; D gene: .; clone size: .; V gene: TRBV19; CDR3 DNA: TGTGCCAGTAGTCCATCCAGGGGAGGGCAGCCCCAGCATTTT; CDR3 protein: CASSPSRGGQPQHF
J gene: TRBJ2-1; D gene: .; clone size: .; V gene: TRBV29-1; CDR3 DNA: TGCAGCGTTGTACTTGCTGAGCAGTTCTTC; CDR3 protein: CSVVLAEQFF
J gene: TRBJ1-1; D gene: .; clone size: once; V gene: TRBV29-1; CDR3 DNA: TGCAGCGTTGCCCTCCGATTCACGGGGGTAGCTTTCTTT; CDR3 protein: CSVALRFTGVAFF
J gene: TRBJ2-3; D gene: .; clone size: once; V gene: TRBV7-2; CDR3 DNA: TGTGCCAGCAGCTCAGAGCCAACCACAGATACGCAGTATTTT; CDR3 protein: CASSSEPTTDTQYF
J gene: TRBJ1-2; D gene: TRBD1; clone size: .; V gene: TRBV30; CDR3 DNA: TGTGCCTGGACCCTTCCCGGACAGGGACTTTGGAGCTACACCTTC; CDR3 protein: CAWTLPGQGLWSYTF
J gene: TRBJ2-3; D gene: TRBD2; clone size: .; V gene: TRBV5-4; CDR3 DNA: TGTGCCAGCAGCGTACTAGCGGGGGGAAGGGATACGCAGTATTTT; CDR3 protein: CASSVLAGGRDTQYF
J gene: TRBJ2-7; D gene: .; clone size: few; V gene: TRBV10-3; CDR3 DNA: TGTGCCATAACTAGGGACAACAACTACGAGCAGTACTTC; CDR3 protein: CAITRDNNYEQYF
J gene: TRBJ2-3; D gene: TRBD1; clone size: few; V gene: TRBV25-1; CDR3 DNA: TGTGCCAGCAGTTGGACAGGGGGAGGTACAGATACGCAGTATTTT; CDR3 protein: CASSWTGGGTDTQYF
J gene: TRBJ1-5; D gene: .; clone size: .; V gene: TRBV7-2; CDR3 DNA: TGTGCCAGCAGCTCCCTGGGAGGACGGCAGCCCCAGCATTTT; CDR3 protein: CASSSLGGRQPQHF
J gene: TRBJ1-2; D gene: .; clone size: .; V gene: TRBV19; CDR3 DNA: TGTGCCAGTAGCCTAGGGGTTGAGTATGGCTACACCTTC; CDR3 protein: CASSLGVEYGYTF
J gene: TRBJ2-5; D gene: .; clone size: few; V gene: TRBV7-7; CDR3 DNA: TGTGCCAGCAGCCCTACTACAGGAGGAGAGACCCAGTACTTC; CDR3 protein: CASSPTTGGETQYF
J gene: TRBJ1-2; D gene: .; clone size: .; V gene: TRBV6-1; CDR3 DNA: TGTGCCAGCAGTGAAGCGGTAACATCTAACTATGGCTACACCTTC; CDR3 protein: CASSEAVTSNYGYTF
J gene: TRBJ1-1; D gene: TRBD1; clone size: .; V gene: TRBV5-1; CDR3 DNA: TGCGCCAGCAGCCTTCAGGGGGATGAAGCTTTCTTT; CDR3 protein: CASSLQGDEAFF
J gene: TRBJ2-2; D gene: .; clone size: .; V gene: TRBV5-1; CDR3 DNA: TGCGCCAGCAGCTTGCTGGGGGAGCTGTTTTTT; CDR3 protein: CASSLLGELFF
J gene: TRBJ1-6; D gene: .; clone size: .; V gene: TRBV30; CDR3 DNA: TGTGCCTGGAACCTAGCAGCCCCGAATTCACCCCTCCACTTT; CDR3 protein: CAWNLAAPNSPLHF
J gene: TRBJ1-1; D gene: .; clone size: .; V gene: TRBV7-6; CDR3 DNA: TGTGCCAGCAGCTTACAGGGCGCCACTGAAGCTTTCTTT; CDR3 protein: CASSLQGATEAFF
J gene: TRBJ2-2; D gene: TRBD2; clone size: .; V gene: TRBV2; CDR3 DNA: TGTGCCAGCAAGAGTAGCGGGGCCGGGGAGCTGTTTTTT; CDR3 protein: CASKSSGAGELFF
J gene: TRBJ1-2; D gene: TRBD1; clone size: .; V gene: TRBV29-1; CDR3 DNA: TGCAGCGTTGAGAGGGACAGGGGCCTTGACTATGGCTACACCTTC; CDR3 protein: CSVERDRGLDYGYTF
J gene: TRBJ1-2; D gene: .; clone size: few; V gene: TRBV29-1; CDR3 DNA: TGCAGCGTTGAAGGATGGGGGTATGGCTACACCTTC; CDR3 protein: CSVEGWGYGYTF